This T cell receptor (beta chain) was observed in a study of T cell repertoires in cytomegalovirus infection. Study at large: Matching HLA type, along with CMV infection, was indicated by public TCR beta signatures. Study-level results: The cumulative frequency of public TCR beta families identified carriers of CMV plus the relevant HLA. CMV-specific TCR beta clonotypes restricted by HLA-C were the ones dominating the ex vivo response.

This CDR3 has 15 amino acids. Per germline, CDR1 SGHTA and CDR2 FQGNSA. Trimming took 1 base from V and 10 from J, leaving 17 bases between them. This clonotype has at least ten counts. No antigen is known for it. TCRdb recomputed calls from the reads with MiXCR, one row per CDR3 protein. The repertoire includes 300,000 or so distinct CDR3 sequences, roughly 24% of them detected once, and over 11% sits in the top ten. This receptor was obtained from a human donor in good health (CMV status not recorded). Some clones in this sample may be carry-over from other donors' samples. The V call is TRBV7-2, the J call TRBJ2-1; perhaps TRBD2 as D (6 bases). The material sequenced was PBMCs. CDR3 residues: CASSLGVQGGMEQFF. Here the CDR3 DNA reads TGTGCCAGCAGCTTAGGAGTGCAGGGAGGTATGGAGCAGTTCTTC.